The clone carrying this T cell receptor beta chain appeared a few times. The antigen is unknown. This entry comes from a study of identical twins. Study-level findings and limits: Models underpredicted monozygotic twin sharing of out-of-frame TCR alpha. For cord blood, abundant beta clonotypes had fewer insertions, unlike memory repertoires, which showed none.

Looked up from germline, CDR1 is LNHDA and CDR2 is SQIVND (reference sequence). V shed 0 bases and J 5 bases; nucleotides not matched to a gene: 6. This CDR3 region has 16 residues. TCRdb re-analysed the 5' RACE reads in MiXCR, keeping a single row per CDR3 protein. The data contain 700,000 or so distinct CDR3 sequences, around 8.6% of them singletons. This sample was also put to use in a study of yellow fever vaccine responses in identical twins.

The chain uses TRBV19 and TRBJ1-5; 8 positions agree with TRBD1. The sequencing sample was made of PBMCs. The TCR originated in a woman aged 18-35 years in good health. The DNA of the CDR3 is TGTGCCAGTAGTATAGAGGGGGTACAGGGGGATCAGCCCCAGCATTTT. Protein sequence: CASSIEGVQGDQPQHF.